This T cell receptor (beta chain) was sequenced for a study of shared clonotypes between healthy human individuals. Regarding the study as a whole: Generation of non-shared clonotypes was less probable than generation of clonotypes shared by all four donors.

Sequencing used immunoSEQ multiplex PCR; TCRdb keeps in-frame clones, though not all of them. The data hold around 1.1 million clones, with roughly 77% observed a single time. This CDR3 has 15 amino acids. Germline V gives CDR1 SGHTS, CDR2 YDEGEE. V was pared by 4 bases and J by 11 bases, with 24 bases between. Points on this clone: Its antigen is still unknown.

The V gene is TRBV5-8, the J gene TRBJ2-5, with D possibly matching TRBD2 (5 bases). Input material: memory CD4+ T cells from PBMCs. The subset: CD45RA-negative fraction. The source is a man aged 18 to 30 in good health. Some clones in this sample may be carry-over from other donors' samples. CDR3: CASSGDYGVPLGQYF. Written as DNA, the CDR3 is TGTGCCAGCAGCGGTGACTATGGGGTCCCATTGGGTCAGTACTTC. Full variable domain (remainder filled in from reference TRBV5-8 and TRBJ2-5): EAGVTQSPTHLIKTRGQQATLRCSPISGHTSVYWYQQALGLGLQFLLWYDEGEERNRGNFPPRFSGRQFPNYSSELNVNALELEDSALYLCASSGDYGVPLGQYFGPGTRLLVL.